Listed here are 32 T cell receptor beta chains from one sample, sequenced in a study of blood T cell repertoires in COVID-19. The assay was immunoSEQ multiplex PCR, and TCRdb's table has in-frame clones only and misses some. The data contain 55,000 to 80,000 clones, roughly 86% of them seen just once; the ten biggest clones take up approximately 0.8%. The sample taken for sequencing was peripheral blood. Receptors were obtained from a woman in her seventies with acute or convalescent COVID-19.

CDR3 in amino acids: CASSLDRLNTEAFF. The CDR3 coding sequence is TGTGCCAGCAGCTTGGACAGGTTGAACACTGAAGCTTTCTTT. This chain uses TRBV7-2 with TRBJ1-1; 7 nucleotides match TRBD1. CDR1 is SGHTA and CDR2 is FQGNSA in the germline V gene. The CDR3 length is 14 residues. Trimming took 3 bases from V and 0 from J; bases not matched to a gene: 1. Looking up the rest from reference TRBV7-2 and TRBJ1-1 gives the full variable domain: GAGVSQSPSNKVTEKGKDVELRCDPISGHTALYWYRQSLGQGLEFLIYFQGNSAPDKSGLPSDRFSAERTGGSVSTLTIQRTQQEDSAVYLCASSLDRLNTEAFFGQGTRLTVV.

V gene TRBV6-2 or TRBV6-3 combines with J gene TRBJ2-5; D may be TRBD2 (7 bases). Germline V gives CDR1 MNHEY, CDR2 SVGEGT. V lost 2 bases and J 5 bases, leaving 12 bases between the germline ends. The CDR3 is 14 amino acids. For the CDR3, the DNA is TGTGCCAGCAGTTACGCGGGGGCGGGTGAGACCCAGTACTTC. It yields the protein CASSYAGAGETQYF.

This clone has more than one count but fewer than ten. CDR3 sequence reads: CAISDSGEGLREQYF. The CDR3 DNA sequence: TGTGCCATCAGTGACTCGGGGGAGGGTCTTCGAGAGCAGTACTTC. The V and J genes are TRBV10-3 and TRBJ2-7; 7 positions match TRBD2. J was trimmed by 7 bases and V by 3 bases; bases with no gene match: 12. The CDR3 is 15 residues long. CDR1 ENHRY and CDR2 SYGVKD come from the germline V gene.

DNA for the CDR3: TGCGCCAGCAGCGCCGTCCAAATCAAGGGGGACATTCAGTACTTC. It encodes CASSAVQIKGDIQYF. This rearrangement joins TRBV5-1 to TRBJ2-4; D perhaps matches TRBD1 (6 bases). This CDR3 spans 15 amino acids. The V end was cut by 4 bases, the J end by 8 bases, with 19 bases between. Germline assignment: CDR1 SGHRS and CDR2 YFSETQ.

The CDR3 sequence: CASSEGRTHNEKLFF. CDR3 DNA sequence: TGTGCCAGCAGTGAAGGGAGGACCCATAATGAAAAACTGTTTTTT. V is TRBV25-1 and J is TRBJ1-4; D call uncertain. The CDR3 has 15 amino acids. V dropped 2 bases and J dropped 4 bases, with 11 bases sitting between them. CDR1 MGHDK and CDR2 SYGVNS come from the germline V gene.

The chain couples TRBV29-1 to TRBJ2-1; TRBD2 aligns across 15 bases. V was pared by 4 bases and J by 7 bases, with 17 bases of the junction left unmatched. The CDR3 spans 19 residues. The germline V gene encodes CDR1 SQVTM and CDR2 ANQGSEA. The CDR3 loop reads CSVAGSPVRGLAGGNEQFF. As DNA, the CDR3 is TGCAGCGTTGCGGGCAGTCCAGTGAGGGGACTAGCGGGAGGAAATGAGCAGTTCTTC.

The CDR3 region is CASNSGRAADTQYF. CDR3 in DNA: TGTGCCAGCAATAGCGGGAGGGCCGCGGATACGCAGTATTTT. V and J are TRBV2 and TRBJ2-3; 11 nucleotides align to TRBD2. CDR3 length: 14 residues. CDR1 is SNHLY, CDR2 FYNNEI, per germline. The J segment lost 6 bases and the V segment lost 7 bases, leaving 6 bases of the junction unmatched. Full variable domain (outside the CDR3, taken from reference TRBV2 and TRBJ2-3): EPEVTQTPSHQVTQMGQEVILRCVPISNHLYFYWYRQILGQKVEFLVSFYNNEISEKSEIFDDQFSVERPDGSNFTLKIRSTKLEDSAMYFCASNSGRAADTQYFGPGTRLTVL.

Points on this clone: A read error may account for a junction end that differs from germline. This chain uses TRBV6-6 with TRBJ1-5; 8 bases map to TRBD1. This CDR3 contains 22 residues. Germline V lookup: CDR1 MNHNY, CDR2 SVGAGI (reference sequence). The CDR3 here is CASSYSTRGDRFGDRSNQPQHF. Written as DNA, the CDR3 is TGTGCCAGCAGCTACTCCACTCGGGGGGACAGGTTTGGGGATCGGAGCAATCAGCCCCAGCATTTT.

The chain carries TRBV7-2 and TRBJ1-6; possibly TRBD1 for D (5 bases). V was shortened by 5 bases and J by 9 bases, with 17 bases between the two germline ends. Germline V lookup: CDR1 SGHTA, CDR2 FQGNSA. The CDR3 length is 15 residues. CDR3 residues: CASSPPGDWSSPLHF. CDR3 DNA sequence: TGTGCCAGCAGCCCCCCCGGGGACTGGAGTTCACCCCTCCACTTT.

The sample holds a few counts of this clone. CDR3 loop: CARRYRGQIHEQYF. In DNA, the CDR3 is TGTGCCAGAAGATACCGGGGACAGATCCACGAGCAGTACTTC. The chain employs TRBV5-3 and TRBJ2-7; 7 bases line up with TRBD1. TRBV5-3 is an ORF, and what it does is uncertain. Trimming at V came to 5 bases and at J to 5 bases, leaving 10 bases not matched to a gene. There are 14 residues in the CDR3.

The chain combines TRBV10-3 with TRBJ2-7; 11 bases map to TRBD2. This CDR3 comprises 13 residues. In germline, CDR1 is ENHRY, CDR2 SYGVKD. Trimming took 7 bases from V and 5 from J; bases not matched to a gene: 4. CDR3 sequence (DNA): TGTGCCATCAAGCTAGCGGGAGGCAACGAGCAGTACTTC. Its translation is CAIKLAGGNEQYF.

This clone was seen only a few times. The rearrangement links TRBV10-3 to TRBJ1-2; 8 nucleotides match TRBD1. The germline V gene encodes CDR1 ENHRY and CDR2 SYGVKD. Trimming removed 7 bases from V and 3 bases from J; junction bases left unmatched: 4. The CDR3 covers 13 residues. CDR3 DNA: TGTGCCATCACGCCGGACAGGGACTATGGCTACACCTTC. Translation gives CAITPDRDYGYTF.

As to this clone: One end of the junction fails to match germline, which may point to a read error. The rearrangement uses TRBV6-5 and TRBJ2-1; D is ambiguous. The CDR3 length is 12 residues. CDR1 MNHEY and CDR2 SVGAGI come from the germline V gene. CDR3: CASFPSYSEQFF. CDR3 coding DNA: TGTGCCAGCTTCCCCTCCTACAGTGAGCAGTTCTTC.

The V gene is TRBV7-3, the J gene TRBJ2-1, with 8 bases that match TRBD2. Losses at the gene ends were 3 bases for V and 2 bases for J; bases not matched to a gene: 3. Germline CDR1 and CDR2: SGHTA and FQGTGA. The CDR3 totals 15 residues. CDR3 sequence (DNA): TGTGCCAGCAGCTTTATAGCGGGGACCTACAATGAGCAGTTCTTC. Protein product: CASSFIAGTYNEQFF. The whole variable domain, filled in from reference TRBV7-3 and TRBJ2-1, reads GAGVSQTPSNKVTEKGKYVELRCDPISGHTALYWYRQSLGQGPEFLIYFQGTGAADDSGLPNDRFFAVRPEGSVSTLKIQRTERGDSAVYLCASSFIAGTYNEQFFGPGTRLTVL.

The CDR3 is CASSPGTGEETQYF. The CDR3 DNA sequence: TGTGCCAGCAGCCCCGGGACAGGGGAAGAGACCCAGTACTTC. V gene TRBV14 combines with J gene TRBJ2-5; 10 positions match TRBD1. Germline V CDR1 and CDR2: SGHDN, FVKESK. Losses at the gene ends were 4 bases for V and 3 bases for J; bases not matched to a gene: 2. CDR3 length: 14 residues.

The CDR3 region is CASRPQGGGRAEITDTQYF. The CDR3 region has the DNA TGTGCCAGCCGACCCCAAGGTGGCGGGAGGGCCGAGATCACAGATACGCAGTATTTT. This chain joins TRBV7-9 and TRBJ2-3, with 9 bases identical to TRBD2. V shed 8 bases and J 2 bases; nucleotides not matched to a gene: 20. Per the germline V gene, CDR1 is SEHNR and CDR2 is FQNEAQ (reference sequence). The CDR3 is 19 amino acids.

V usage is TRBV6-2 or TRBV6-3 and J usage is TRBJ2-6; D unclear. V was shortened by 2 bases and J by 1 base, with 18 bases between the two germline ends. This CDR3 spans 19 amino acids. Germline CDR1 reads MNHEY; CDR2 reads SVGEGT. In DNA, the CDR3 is TGTGCCAGCAGTTACCCGCAACAGTGGAAAGAATCTGGGGCCAACGTCCTGACTTTC. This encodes CASSYPQQWKESGANVLTF.

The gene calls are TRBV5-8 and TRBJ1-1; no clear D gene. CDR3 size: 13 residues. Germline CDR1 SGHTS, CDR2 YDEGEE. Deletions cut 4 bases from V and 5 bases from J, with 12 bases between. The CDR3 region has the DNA TGTGCCAGCAGCCCCCTAGGTGGTACTGAAGCTTTCTTT. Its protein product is CASSPLGGTEAFF. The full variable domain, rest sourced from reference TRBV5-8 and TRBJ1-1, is EAGVTQSPTHLIKTRGQQATLRCSPISGHTSVYWYQQALGLGLQFLLWYDEGEERNRGNFPPRFSGRQFPNYSSELNVNALELEDSALYLCASSPLGGTEAFFGQGTRLTVV.

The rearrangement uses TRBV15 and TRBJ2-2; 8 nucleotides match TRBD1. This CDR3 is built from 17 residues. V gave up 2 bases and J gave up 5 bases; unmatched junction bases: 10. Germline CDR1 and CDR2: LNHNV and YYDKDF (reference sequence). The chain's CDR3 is CATSRSPNRGSTGELFF. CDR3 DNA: TGTGCCACCAGCAGATCTCCTAACAGGGGGTCAACCGGGGAGCTGTTTTTT. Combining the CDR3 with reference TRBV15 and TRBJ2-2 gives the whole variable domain DAMVIQNPRYQVTQFGKPVTLSCSQTLNHNVMYWYQQKSSQAPKLLFHYYDKDFNNEADTPDNFQSRRPNTSFCFLDIRSPGLGDTAMYLCATSRSPNRGSTGELFFGEGSRLTVL.

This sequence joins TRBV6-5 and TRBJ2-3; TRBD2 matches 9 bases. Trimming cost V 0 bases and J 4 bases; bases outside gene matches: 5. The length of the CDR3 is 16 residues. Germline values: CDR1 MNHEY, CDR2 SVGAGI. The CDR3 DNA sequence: TGTGCCAGCAGTTACTCGAGGGGCGGGAGGGCAGATACGCAGTATTTT. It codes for CASSYSRGGRADTQYF.

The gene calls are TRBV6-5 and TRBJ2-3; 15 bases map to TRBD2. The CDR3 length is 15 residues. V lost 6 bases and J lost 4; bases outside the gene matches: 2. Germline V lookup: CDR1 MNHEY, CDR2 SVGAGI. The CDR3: CASRGTSGRSDTQYF. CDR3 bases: TGTGCCAGCAGGGGGACTAGCGGGAGGTCAGATACGCAGTATTTT.

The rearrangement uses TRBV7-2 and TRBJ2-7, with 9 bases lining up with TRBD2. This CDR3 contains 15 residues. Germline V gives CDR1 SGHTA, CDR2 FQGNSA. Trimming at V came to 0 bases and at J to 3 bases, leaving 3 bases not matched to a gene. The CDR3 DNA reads TGTGCCAGCAGCTTAGCGGGTAGCGGGAGCTACGAGCAGTACTTC. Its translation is CASSLAGSGSYEQYF.

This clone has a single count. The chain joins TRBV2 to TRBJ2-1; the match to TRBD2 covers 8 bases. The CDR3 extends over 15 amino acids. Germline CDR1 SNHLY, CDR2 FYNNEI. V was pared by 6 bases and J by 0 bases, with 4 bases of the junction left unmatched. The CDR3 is CASRLAGPSYNEQFF. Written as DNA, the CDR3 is TGTGCCAGCAGGCTAGCGGGCCCCTCCTACAATGAGCAGTTCTTC. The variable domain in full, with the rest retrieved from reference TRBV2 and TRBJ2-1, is EPEVTQTPSHQVTQMGQEVILRCVPISNHLYFYWYRQILGQKVEFLVSFYNNEISEKSEIFDDQFSVERPDGSNFTLKIRSTKLEDSAMYFCASRLAGPSYNEQFFGPGTRLTVL.

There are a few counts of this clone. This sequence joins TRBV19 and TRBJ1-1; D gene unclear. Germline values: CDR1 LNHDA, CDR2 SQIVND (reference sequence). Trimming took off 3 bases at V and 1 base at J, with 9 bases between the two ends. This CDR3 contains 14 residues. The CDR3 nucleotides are TGTGCCAGTAGTATCCCGCCAGGGAACACTGAAGCTTTCTTT. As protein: CASSIPPGNTEAFF. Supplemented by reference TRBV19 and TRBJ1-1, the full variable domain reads DGGITQSPKYLFRKEGQNVTLSCEQNLNHDAMYWYRQDPGQGLRLIYYSQIVNDFQKGDIAEGYSVSREKKESFPLTVTSAQKNPTAFYLCASSIPPGNTEAFFGQGTRLTVV.

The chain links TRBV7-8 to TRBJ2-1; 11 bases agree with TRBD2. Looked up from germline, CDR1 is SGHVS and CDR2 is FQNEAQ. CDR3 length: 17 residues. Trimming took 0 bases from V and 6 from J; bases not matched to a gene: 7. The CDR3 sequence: CASSLAPTSGGLNEQFF. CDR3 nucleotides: TGTGCCAGCAGCTTAGCTCCAACTAGCGGGGGCCTCAATGAGCAGTTCTTC.

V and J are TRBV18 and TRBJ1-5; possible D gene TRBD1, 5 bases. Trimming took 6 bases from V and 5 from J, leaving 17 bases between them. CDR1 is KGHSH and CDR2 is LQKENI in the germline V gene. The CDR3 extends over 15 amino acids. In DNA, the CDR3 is TGTGCCAGCTCGCCTCAAGGGGTGGCCGATCAGCCCCAGCATTTT. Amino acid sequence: CASSPQGVADQPQHF.

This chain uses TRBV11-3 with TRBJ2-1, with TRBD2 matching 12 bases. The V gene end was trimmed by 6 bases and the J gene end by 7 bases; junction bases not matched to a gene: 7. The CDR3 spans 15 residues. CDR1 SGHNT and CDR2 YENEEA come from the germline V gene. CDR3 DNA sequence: TGTGCCAGCAGTTTGACTAGCGGGGGTTGGAATGAGCAGTTCTTC. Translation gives CASSLTSGGWNEQFF.

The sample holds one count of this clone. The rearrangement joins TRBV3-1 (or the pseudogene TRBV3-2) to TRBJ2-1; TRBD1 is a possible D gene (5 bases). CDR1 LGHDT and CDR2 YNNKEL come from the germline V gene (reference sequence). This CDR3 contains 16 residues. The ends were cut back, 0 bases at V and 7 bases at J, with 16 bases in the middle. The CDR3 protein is CASSQDYPRDGNEQFF. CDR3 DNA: TGTGCCAGCAGCCAAGATTACCCCAGGGATGGGAATGAGCAGTTCTTC.

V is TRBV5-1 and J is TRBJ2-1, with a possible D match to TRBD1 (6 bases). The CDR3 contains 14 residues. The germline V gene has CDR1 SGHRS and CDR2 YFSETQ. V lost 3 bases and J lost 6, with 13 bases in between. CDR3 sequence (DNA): TGCGCCAGCAGCTACAGGGTAATGGGCAATGAGCAGTTCTTC. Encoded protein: CASSYRVMGNEQFF.

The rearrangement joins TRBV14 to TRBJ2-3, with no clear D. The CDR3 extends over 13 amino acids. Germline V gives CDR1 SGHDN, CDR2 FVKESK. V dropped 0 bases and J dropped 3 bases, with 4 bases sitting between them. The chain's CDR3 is CASSQEQTDTQYF. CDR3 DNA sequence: TGTGCCAGCAGCCAAGAACAGACAGATACGCAGTATTTT.

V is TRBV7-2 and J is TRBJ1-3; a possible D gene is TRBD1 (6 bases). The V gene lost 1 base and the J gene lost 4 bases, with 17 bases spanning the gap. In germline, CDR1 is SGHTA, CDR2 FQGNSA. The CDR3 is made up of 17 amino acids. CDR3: CASSLGDGTPLGNTIYF. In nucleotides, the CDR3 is TGTGCCAGCAGCTTAGGGGACGGGACACCCTTAGGAAACACCATATATTTT.

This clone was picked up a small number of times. CDR3 region: CASSDGTAYTGELFF. The CDR3 region has the DNA TGTGCCAGCAGTGACGGGACAGCCTACACCGGGGAGCTGTTTTTT. The chain uses TRBV2 and TRBJ2-2, with 7 bases lining up with TRBD1. The CDR3 covers 15 residues. V shed 3 bases and J 3 bases; nucleotides not matched to a gene: 4. Germline V lookup: CDR1 SNHLY, CDR2 FYNNEI.